One sample yielded the 25 T cell receptor beta chains listed below, sequenced in a study of blood T cell repertoires in COVID-19. Assay used: immunoSEQ multiplex PCR; TCRdb lists only in-frame clones, some missing. This table holds about 22,000 clones, 80% to 90% found once. What was sequenced was peripheral blood. All receptors derive from a human donor with active COVID-19. The donor label of this sample is uncertain.

The chain combines TRBV12-3 or TRBV12-4 with TRBJ1-3; D remains ambiguous. There are 13 residues in the CDR3. Trimming left V 3 bases short and J 0 bases short, with 3 bases between. CDR3 in amino acids: CASSFLSGNTIYF. CDR3 DNA sequence: TGTGCCAGCAGTTTCCTCTCTGGAAACACCATATATTTT.

The genes are TRBV28 and TRBJ2-7; perhaps TRBD2 as D (5 bases). CDR3 length: 13 residues. Per the germline V gene, CDR1 is MDHEN and CDR2 is SYDVKM. The germline V and J ends were trimmed by 4 bases and 3 bases, with 10 bases remaining between them. The CDR3 bases are TGTGCCAGCAGTTCGAGAGGGTACTACGAGCAGTACTTC. Protein sequence: CASSSRGYYEQYF.

The CDR3 here is CASSVASGNEQFF. DNA of the CDR3: TGTGCCAGCAGCGTTGCTAGCGGGAACGAGCAGTTCTTC. The chain is built from TRBV9 and TRBJ2-1; TRBD2 agrees at 9 bases. Trimming removed 2 bases from V and 10 bases from J; junction bases left unmatched: 4. Germline CDR1 SGDLS, CDR2 YYNGEE. The CDR3 is 13 residues long.

This clone was recorded once. The gene calls are TRBV30 and TRBJ1-6; the match to TRBD1 covers 8 bases. This CDR3 region has 14 residues. J gave up 7 bases and V 8 bases, and 10 bases lay outside the gene matches. The germline gives CDR1 GTSNPN, CDR2 SVGIG (reference sequence). CDR3 region: CARSTGVSNSPLHF. CDR3 nucleotides: TGTGCCAGATCGACAGGGGTGTCCAATTCACCCCTCCACTTT.

V gene TRBV7-8 combines with J gene TRBJ1-5, with D perhaps matching TRBD1 (5 bases). Germline values: CDR1 SGHVS, CDR2 FQNEAQ. This CDR3 has 18 amino acids. V lost 1 base and J 1 base, leaving 17 bases between the germline ends. CDR3 sequence: CASSLGPCGGKSNQPQHF. CDR3 bases: TGTGCCAGCAGCTTAGGGCCCTGCGGGGGGAAAAGCAATCAGCCCCAGCATTTT.

The genes are TRBV2 and TRBJ1-5; the D is unclear. Looked up from germline, CDR1 is SNHLY and CDR2 is FYNNEI. The CDR3 is 13 residues long. V lost 4 bases and J lost 5, with 9 bases in between. The CDR3 here is CASSGGRDQPQHF. CDR3 DNA sequence: TGTGCCAGCAGTGGAGGTCGCGATCAGCCCCAGCATTTT.

The V gene is TRBV5-1, the J gene TRBJ1-4; 8 bases are a match to TRBD1. With 2 bases clipped from V and 1 base from J, the junction kept 1 base outside the gene matches. This CDR3 region has 15 residues. The germline V gene has CDR1 SGHRS and CDR2 YFSETQ. The chain's CDR3 is CASSLQGGTNEKLFF. Written as DNA, the CDR3 is TGCGCCAGCAGCTTACAGGGGGGAACTAATGAAAAACTGTTTTTT.

The V and J genes are TRBV7-3 and TRBJ2-7; 8 bases are shared with TRBD2. This CDR3 spans 16 amino acids. J was trimmed by 4 bases and V by 0 bases; bases with no gene match: 8. In germline, CDR1 is SGHTA, CDR2 FQGTGA. The CDR3 protein is CASSLTSASGFYEQYF. CDR3 coding DNA: TGTGCCAGCAGCTTAACCAGCGCTAGCGGGTTTTACGAGCAGTACTTC. The full variable domain, rest sourced from reference TRBV7-3 and TRBJ2-7, is GAGVSQTPSNKVTEKGKYVELRCDPISGHTALYWYRQSLGQGPEFLIYFQGTGAADDSGLPNDRFFAVRPEGSVSTLKIQRTERGDSAVYLCASSLTSASGFYEQYFGPGTRLTVT.

The chain couples TRBV6-5 to TRBJ2-5, with D unclear. Trimming shortened V by 4 bases and J by 1 base, and 10 bases separated the two germline ends. The CDR3 totals 14 residues. Per the germline V gene, CDR1 is MNHEY and CDR2 is SVGAGI. CDR3: CASSLQSTQETQYF. In nucleotides, the CDR3 is TGTGCCAGCAGTTTACAGTCCACCCAAGAGACCCAGTACTTC.

J is TRBJ2-4 and V is TRBV7-8; D is possibly TRBD2 (6 bases). Trimming pared 5 bases from V and 6 bases from J, leaving 20 bases between. The CDR3 extends over 16 amino acids. CDR1 and CDR2 from the germline V gene are SGHVS and FQNEAQ. DNA of the CDR3: TGTGCCAGCAGCCCCCAAAGCCGGGACGGGGGAAACATTCAGTACTTC. Translated: CASSPQSRDGGNIQYF.

V usage is TRBV5-1 and J usage is TRBJ2-3; tentative D call: TRBD2 (6 bases). The CDR3 consists of 16 residues. Trimming stripped 0 bases from V and 0 bases from J, with 11 bases between. Germline V lookup: CDR1 SGHRS, CDR2 YFSETQ. CDR3 sequence (DNA): TGCGCCAGCAGCTTGGAGATTACTAGCAGCACAGATACGCAGTATTTT. It yields the protein CASSLEITSSTDTQYF.

The chain uses TRBV4-1 and TRBJ2-1; TRBD2 matches 10 bases. Germline lookup yields CDR1 MGHRA and CDR2 YSYEKL. This CDR3 has 17 residues. The V segment lost 4 bases and the J segment 4 bases; nucleotides outside the gene matches: 10. The CDR3 sequence: CASSRELETSGYNEQFF. CDR3 in DNA: TGCGCCAGCAGCCGCGAACTGGAGACTAGCGGGTACAATGAGCAGTTCTTC.

A few counts support this clone. This chain connects TRBV4-3 to TRBJ1-5; D unresolved. Germline CDR1 reads LGHNA; CDR2 reads YSLEER. V was shortened by 1 base and J by 7 bases, with 14 bases between the two germline ends. The CDR3 covers 15 residues. CDR3: CASSQGLTNGQPQHF. The CDR3 coding sequence is TGCGCCAGCAGCCAAGGACTCACCAATGGACAGCCCCAGCATTTT.

This chain links TRBV4-1 with TRBJ2-7, with 9 bases fitting TRBD2. Looked up from germline, CDR1 is MGHRA and CDR2 is YSYEKL. V shed 5 bases and J 5 bases; nucleotides not matched to a gene: 13. The CDR3 is 16 amino acids. The CDR3 DNA reads TGCGCCAGCAGCGATCCTAGCGGGGTCCGTCGGCACGAGCAGTACTTC. The encoded protein is CASSDPSGVRRHEQYF.

V usage is TRBV9 and J usage is TRBJ2-3, with 7 nucleotides matching TRBD1. CDR3 length: 16 amino acids. The V gene's germline CDR1 is SGDLS and CDR2 YYNGEE. With V trimmed by 3 bases and J by 0 bases, 7 bases remained unmatched. The CDR3 DNA sequence: TGTGCCAGCAGCGAAACACCGGGACAGAGCACAGATACGCAGTATTTT. Translation gives CASSETPGQSTDTQYF.

The chain employs TRBV10-3 and TRBJ2-2, with D possibly matching TRBD2 (6 bases). Trimming removed 6 bases from V and 5 bases from J, with 19 bases in between. Germline values: CDR1 ENHRY, CDR2 SYGVKD. The CDR3 covers 16 residues. CDR3 DNA: TGTGCCATCAGAAGAGGAACCGGTCGGGAGACCGGGGAGCTGTTTTTT. It encodes CAIRRGTGRETGELFF.

This rearrangement joins TRBV14 to TRBJ2-5; the D gene is possibly TRBD1 (5 bases). V lost 1 base to trimming and J lost 5 bases, with 8 bases between them. The CDR3 loop spans 13 amino acids. The germline gives CDR1 SGHDN, CDR2 FVKESK. This CDR3 reads CASSQVSGETQYF. As DNA, the CDR3 is TGTGCCAGCAGCCAAGTTTCAGGGGAGACCCAGTACTTC.

This clone was counted between two and nine times. The rearrangement joins TRBV6-5 to TRBJ2-7; D perhaps matches TRBD2 (5 bases). Germline CDR1 reads MNHEY; CDR2 reads SVGAGI. CDR3 length: 15 residues. V lost 7 bases and J lost 6, with 22 bases in between. The CDR3: CASTTILPVRGEQYF. CDR3 DNA sequence: TGTGCCAGCACTACTATTCTACCGGTCCGGGGCGAGCAGTACTTC.

The rearrangement uses TRBV19 and TRBJ2-1; D ambiguous. The CDR3 has 15 residues. Germline lookup yields CDR1 LNHDA and CDR2 SQIVND (reference sequence). The V end was cut by 1 base, the J end by 10 bases, with 17 bases between. The CDR3 loop is CASSIGQHWAKEQFF. The CDR3 DNA reads TGTGCCAGTAGTATAGGTCAGCACTGGGCCAAGGAGCAGTTCTTC.

Only one count was recorded for this clone. The chain employs TRBV9 and TRBJ1-1; tentative D call: TRBD1 (5 bases). CDR3 length: 14 residues. The germline V and J ends were trimmed by 3 bases and 7 bases, with 16 bases remaining between them. In germline, CDR1 is SGDLS, CDR2 YYNGEE. This CDR3 is CASSAPISGGEAFF. The CDR3 DNA reads as TGTGCCAGCAGCGCTCCCATCTCCGGGGGTGAAGCTTTCTTT.

The chain recombines TRBV24-1 with TRBJ1-2, with D uncertain. CDR1 and CDR2 from the germline V gene are KGHDR and SFDVKD. CDR3 length: 12 residues. V was trimmed by 4 bases and J by 9 bases, leaving 11 bases between them. In DNA form, the CDR3 reads TGTGCCACCAGTGACCCCGGCGGGAGCTACACCTTC. It specifies CATSDPGGSYTF.

The chain is built from TRBV7-3 and TRBJ2-2; 7 bases map to TRBD2. This CDR3 has 18 residues. V was pared by 7 bases and J by 6 bases, with 20 bases of the junction left unmatched. CDR1 SGHTA and CDR2 FQGTGA come from the germline V gene. CDR3 sequence (DNA): TGTGCCAGCAACGCCCCCGCCGATCTAGATGGGAGGGCCGGGGAGCTGTTTTTT. Protein product: CASNAPADLDGRAGELFF.

This clone was observed a single time. This chain joins TRBV4-2 and TRBJ1-3; D not resolved. In germline, CDR1 is LGHNA, CDR2 YNFKEQ. The CDR3 covers 16 residues. Trimming pared 0 bases from V and 4 bases from J, leaving 13 bases between. This CDR3 is CASSQEVGSSGNTIYF. CDR3 nucleotide sequence: TGTGCCAGCAGCCAAGAAGTCGGGTCCTCAGGAAACACCATATATTTT.

The chain employs TRBV5-4 and TRBJ1-6, with a tentative D call TRBD1 (5 bases). The CDR3 totals 13 residues. Per germline, CDR1 SGHNT and CDR2 YYREEE (reference sequence). Between the trimmed V and J ends, which lost 8 bases and 7 bases, there was a span of 13 bases. The CDR3 bases are TGTGCCAGTTACACGGACAAGAATTCACCCCTCCACTTT. Translating gives CASYTDKNSPLHF.

This chain joins TRBV4-1 and TRBJ2-1; 8 bases are shared with TRBD1. V lost 2 bases and J lost 3; bases outside the gene matches: 3. CDR3 length equals 15 residues. Germline V CDR1 and CDR2: MGHRA, YSYEKL. CDR3 sequence: CASSQPDRVYNEQFF. The DNA of the CDR3 is TGCGCCAGCAGCCAACCGGACAGGGTCTACAATGAGCAGTTCTTC.